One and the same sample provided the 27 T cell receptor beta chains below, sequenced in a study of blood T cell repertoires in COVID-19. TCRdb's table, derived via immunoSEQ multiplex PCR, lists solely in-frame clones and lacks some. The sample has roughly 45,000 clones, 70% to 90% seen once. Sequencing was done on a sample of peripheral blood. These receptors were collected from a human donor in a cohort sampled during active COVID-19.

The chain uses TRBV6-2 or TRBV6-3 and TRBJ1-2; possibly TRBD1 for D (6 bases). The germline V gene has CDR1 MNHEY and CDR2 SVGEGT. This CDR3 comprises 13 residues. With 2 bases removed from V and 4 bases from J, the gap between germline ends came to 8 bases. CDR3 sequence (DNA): TGTGCCAGCAGTTACGCGGACAGCTATGGCTACACCTTC. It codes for CASSYADSYGYTF.

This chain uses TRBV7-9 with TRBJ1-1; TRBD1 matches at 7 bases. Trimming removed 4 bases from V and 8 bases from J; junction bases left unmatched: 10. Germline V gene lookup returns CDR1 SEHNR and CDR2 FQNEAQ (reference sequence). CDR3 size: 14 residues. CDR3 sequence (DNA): TGTGCCAGCAGCTCCCGTTCTGGGACAGCAGAAGCTTTCTTT. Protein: CASSSRSGTAEAFF.

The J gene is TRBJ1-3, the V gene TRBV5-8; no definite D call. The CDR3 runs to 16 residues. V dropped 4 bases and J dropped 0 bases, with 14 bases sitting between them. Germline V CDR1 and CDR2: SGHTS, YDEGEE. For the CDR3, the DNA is TGTGCCAGCAGCCCGGTCCCTGCGAGCTCTGGAAACACCATATATTTT. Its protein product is CASSPVPASSGNTIYF.

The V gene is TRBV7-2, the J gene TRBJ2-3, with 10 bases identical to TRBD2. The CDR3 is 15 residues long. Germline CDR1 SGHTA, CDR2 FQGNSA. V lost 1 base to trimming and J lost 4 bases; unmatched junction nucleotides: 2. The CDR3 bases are TGTGCCAGCAGCTTAGAAGCGGGGGGGCCAGATACGCAGTATTTT. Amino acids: CASSLEAGGPDTQYF.

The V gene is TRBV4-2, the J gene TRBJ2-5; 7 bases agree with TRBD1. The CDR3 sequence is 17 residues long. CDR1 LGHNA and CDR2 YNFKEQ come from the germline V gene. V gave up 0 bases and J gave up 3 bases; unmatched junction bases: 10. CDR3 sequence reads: CASSQDQTGQAKETQYF. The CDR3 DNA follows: TGTGCCAGCAGCCAAGATCAGACAGGGCAGGCAAAAGAGACCCAGTACTTC.

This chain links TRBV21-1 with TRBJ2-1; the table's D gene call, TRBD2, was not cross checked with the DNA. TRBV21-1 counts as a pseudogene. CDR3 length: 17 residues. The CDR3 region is CASSRGTSGGPNNEQFF. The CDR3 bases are TGTGCCAGCAGCAGGGGAACTAGCGGGGGGCCCAACAATGAGCAGTTCTTC.

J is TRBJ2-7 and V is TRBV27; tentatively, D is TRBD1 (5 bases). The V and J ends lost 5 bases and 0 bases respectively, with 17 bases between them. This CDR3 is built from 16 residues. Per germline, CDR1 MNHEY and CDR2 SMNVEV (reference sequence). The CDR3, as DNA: TGTGCCAGCAGTACTCGACAGAAAATTAGCTCCTACGAGCAGTACTTC. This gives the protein CASSTRQKISSYEQYF.

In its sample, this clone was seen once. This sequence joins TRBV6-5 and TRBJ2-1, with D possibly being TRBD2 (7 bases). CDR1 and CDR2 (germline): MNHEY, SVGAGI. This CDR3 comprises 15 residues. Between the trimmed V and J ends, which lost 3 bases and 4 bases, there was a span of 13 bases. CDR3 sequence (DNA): TGTGCCAGCAGTTATAGGGGGGGCCCATACAATGAGCAGTTCTTC. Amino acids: CASSYRGGPYNEQFF.

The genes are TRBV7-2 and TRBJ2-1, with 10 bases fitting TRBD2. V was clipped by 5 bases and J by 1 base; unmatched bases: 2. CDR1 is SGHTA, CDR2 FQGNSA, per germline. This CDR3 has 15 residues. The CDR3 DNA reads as TGTGCCAGCAGCCTTAGCGGGGGGTCCTACAATGAGCAGTTCTTC. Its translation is CASSLSGGSYNEQFF.

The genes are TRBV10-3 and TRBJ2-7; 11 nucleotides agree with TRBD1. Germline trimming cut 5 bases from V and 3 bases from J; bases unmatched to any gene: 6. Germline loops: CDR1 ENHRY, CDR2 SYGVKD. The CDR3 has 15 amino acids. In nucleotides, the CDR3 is TGTGCCATCAGTTTCCCGGGACAGGGGGTCTACGAGCAGTACTTC. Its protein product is CAISFPGQGVYEQYF.

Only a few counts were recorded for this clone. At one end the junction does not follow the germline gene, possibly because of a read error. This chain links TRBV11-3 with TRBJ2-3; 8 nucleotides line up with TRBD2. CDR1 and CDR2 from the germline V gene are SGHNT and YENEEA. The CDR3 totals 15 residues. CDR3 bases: TGTGCCAGCAGCTTTCGGGGGGGCCTCGGAGATACGCGGTATTTT. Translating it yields CASSFRGGLGDTRYF.

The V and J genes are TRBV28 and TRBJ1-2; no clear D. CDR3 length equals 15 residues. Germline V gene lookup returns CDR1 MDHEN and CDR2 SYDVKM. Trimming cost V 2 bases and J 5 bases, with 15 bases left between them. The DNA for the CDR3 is TGTGCCAGCAGTTTAGTACGGACCTCGGGATATGGCTACACCTTC. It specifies CASSLVRTSGYGYTF.

CDR3 in amino acids: CASSRVGGDNSPLHF. The DNA of the CDR3 is TGCGCCAGCAGCCGCGTCGGGGGGGATAATTCACCCCTCCACTTT. The V call is TRBV5-1, the J call TRBJ1-6; possibly TRBD1 for D (5 bases). The germline V gene encodes CDR1 SGHRS and CDR2 YFSETQ. V was shortened by 4 bases and J by 5 bases, with 13 bases between the two germline ends. The CDR3 has 15 amino acids.

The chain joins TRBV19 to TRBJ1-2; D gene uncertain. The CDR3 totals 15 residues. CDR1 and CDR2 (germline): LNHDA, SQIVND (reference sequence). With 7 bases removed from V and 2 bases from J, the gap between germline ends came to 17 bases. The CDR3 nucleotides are TGTGCCAGTACCGCGATGGGTTCGGGGAACTATGGCTACACCTTC. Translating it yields CASTAMGSGNYGYTF.

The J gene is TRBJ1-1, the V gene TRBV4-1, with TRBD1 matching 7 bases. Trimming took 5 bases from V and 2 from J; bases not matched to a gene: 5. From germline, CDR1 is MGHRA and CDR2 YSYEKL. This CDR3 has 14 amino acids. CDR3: CASSSGTVNTEAFF. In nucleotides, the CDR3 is TGCGCCAGCAGCTCCGGGACAGTAAACACTGAAGCTTTCTTT.

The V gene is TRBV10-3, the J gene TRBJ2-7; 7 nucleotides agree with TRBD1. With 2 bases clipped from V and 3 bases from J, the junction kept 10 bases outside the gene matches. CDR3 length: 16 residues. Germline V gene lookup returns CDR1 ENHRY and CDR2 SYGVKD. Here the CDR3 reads CAISETWTGQFYEQYF. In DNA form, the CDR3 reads TGTGCCATCAGTGAGACCTGGACGGGACAGTTCTACGAGCAGTACTTC.

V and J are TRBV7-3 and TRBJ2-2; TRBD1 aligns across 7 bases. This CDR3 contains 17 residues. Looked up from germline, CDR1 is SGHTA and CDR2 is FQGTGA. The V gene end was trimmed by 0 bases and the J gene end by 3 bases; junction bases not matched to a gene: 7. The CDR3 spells CASSLTPEQGYTGELFF. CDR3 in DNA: TGTGCCAGCAGCTTAACTCCGGAACAGGGGTACACCGGGGAGCTGTTTTTT.

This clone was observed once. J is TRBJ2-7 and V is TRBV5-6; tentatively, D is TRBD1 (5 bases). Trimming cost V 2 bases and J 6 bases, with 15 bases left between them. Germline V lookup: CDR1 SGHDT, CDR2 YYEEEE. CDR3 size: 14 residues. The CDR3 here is CASSLSPDRIEQYF. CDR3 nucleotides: TGTGCCAGCAGCTTATCCCCTGACAGAATCGAGCAGTACTTC.

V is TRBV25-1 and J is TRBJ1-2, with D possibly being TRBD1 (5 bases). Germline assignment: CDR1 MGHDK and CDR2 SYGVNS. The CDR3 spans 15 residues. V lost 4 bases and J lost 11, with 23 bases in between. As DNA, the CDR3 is TGTGCCAGCAGTGGCGCAACAGGAATAAGTAGTCGGTACACCTTC. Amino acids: CASSGATGISSRYTF.

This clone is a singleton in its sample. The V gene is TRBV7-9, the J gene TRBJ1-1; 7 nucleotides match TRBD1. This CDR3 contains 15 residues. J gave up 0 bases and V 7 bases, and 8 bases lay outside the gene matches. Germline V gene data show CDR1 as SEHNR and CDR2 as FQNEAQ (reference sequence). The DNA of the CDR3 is TGTGCCAGCAAACGGGACAGTCTAATGAACACTGAAGCTTTCTTT. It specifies CASKRDSLMNTEAFF.

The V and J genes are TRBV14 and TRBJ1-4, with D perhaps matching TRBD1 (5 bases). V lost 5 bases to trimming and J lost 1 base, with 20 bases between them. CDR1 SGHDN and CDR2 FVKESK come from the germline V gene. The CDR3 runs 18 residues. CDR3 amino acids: CASSKRPPGGITNEKLFF. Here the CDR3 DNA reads TGTGCCAGCAGCAAGCGCCCTCCGGGGGGGATAACTAATGAAAAACTGTTTTTT.

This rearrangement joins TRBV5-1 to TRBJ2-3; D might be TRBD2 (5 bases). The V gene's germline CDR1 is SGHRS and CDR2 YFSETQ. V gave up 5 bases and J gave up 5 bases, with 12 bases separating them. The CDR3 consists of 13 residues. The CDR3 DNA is TGCGCCAGCAGTGAGGGATTCAAAGATACGCAGTATTTT. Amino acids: CASSEGFKDTQYF. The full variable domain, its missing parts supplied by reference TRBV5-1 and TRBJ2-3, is KAGVTQTPRYLIKTRGQQVTLSCSPISGHRSVSWYQQTPGQGLQFLFEYFSETQRNKGNFPGRFSGRQFSNSRSEMNVSTLELGDSALYLCASSEGFKDTQYFGPGTRLTVL.

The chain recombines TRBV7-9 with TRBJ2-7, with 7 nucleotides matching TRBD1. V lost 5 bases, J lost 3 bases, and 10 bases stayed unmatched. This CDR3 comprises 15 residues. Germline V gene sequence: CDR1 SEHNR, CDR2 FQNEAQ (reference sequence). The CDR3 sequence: CASSEDRRQDYEQYF. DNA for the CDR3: TGTGCCAGCAGCGAGGACAGGCGCCAGGACTACGAGCAGTACTTC.

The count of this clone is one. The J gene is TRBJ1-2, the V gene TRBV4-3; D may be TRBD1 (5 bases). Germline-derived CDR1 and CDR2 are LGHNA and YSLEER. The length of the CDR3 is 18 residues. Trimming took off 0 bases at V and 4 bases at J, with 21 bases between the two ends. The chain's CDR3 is CASSQDLRQTLGPYGYTF. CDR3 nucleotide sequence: TGCGCCAGCAGCCAAGATTTGCGACAGACCCTTGGCCCCTATGGCTACACCTTC.

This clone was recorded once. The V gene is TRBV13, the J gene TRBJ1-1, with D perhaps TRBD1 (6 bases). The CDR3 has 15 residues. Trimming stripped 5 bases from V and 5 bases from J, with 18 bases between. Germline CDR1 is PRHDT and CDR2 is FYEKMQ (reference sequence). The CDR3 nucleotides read TGTGCCAGCAGCAGATTACAGGGTTCTGCGACTGAAGCTTTCTTT. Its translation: CASSRLQGSATEAFF.

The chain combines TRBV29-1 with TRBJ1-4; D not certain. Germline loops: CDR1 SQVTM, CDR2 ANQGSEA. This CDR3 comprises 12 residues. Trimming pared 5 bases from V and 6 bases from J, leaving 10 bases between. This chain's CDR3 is CSVLSSYEKLFF. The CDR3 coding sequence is TGCAGCGTTCTGAGTTCGTATGAAAAACTGTTTTTT.

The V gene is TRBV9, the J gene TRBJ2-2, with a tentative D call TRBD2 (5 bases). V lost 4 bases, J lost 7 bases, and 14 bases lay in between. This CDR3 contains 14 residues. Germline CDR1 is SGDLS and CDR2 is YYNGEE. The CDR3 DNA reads TGTGCCAGCAGCCAACTTGAGGGTAACGGGGAGCTGTTTTTT. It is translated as CASSQLEGNGELFF.